The clone carrying this T cell receptor beta chain was seen more than once but under ten times. The data are from a study of blood T cell repertoires in COVID-19. Study as a whole: Specimens from acute and convalescent COVID-19 originated in the United States, Italy and Spain.

Trimming removed 2 bases from V and 6 bases from J, with 10 bases in between. CDR3 length: 13 residues. Germline CDR1 and CDR2: GTSNPN and SVGIG (reference sequence). Clones were sequenced by immunoSEQ multiplex PCR, and TCRdb holds only the in-frame ones, with some missing. The top ten clones hold around 4.2% of a sample with some 8,100 clones, about nine tenths of them seen once. The origin of this receptor is a woman aged 50 to 60 with active COVID-19. The rearrangement uses TRBV30 and TRBJ2-2; D might be TRBD2 (6 bases). Sequencing was carried out using peripheral blood. The CDR3 region is CAWSRVAAGELFF. The DNA for the CDR3 is TGTGCCTGGAGTAGGGTAGCGGCCGGGGAGCTGTTTTTT.